The 27 T cell receptor beta chains given below trace back to one sample, sequenced in a study of cytomegalovirus exposure and HLA in healthy donors. The PCR used 60 Vbeta and 13 Jbeta primers. Sequencing used immunoSEQ multiplex PCR; TCRdb keeps in-frame clones, though not all of them. The table shows fewer than 200,000 clones, with roughly 80% occurring only once. The material sequenced was PBMCs. The receptor set was obtained from a woman aged 45-59 years in good health and CMV-seropositive.

The rearrangement uses TRBV7-3 and TRBJ2-5; 12 bases are a match to TRBD2. J was trimmed by 5 bases and V by 6 bases; bases with no gene match: 7. Germline values: CDR1 SGHTA, CDR2 FQGTGA. CDR3 length: 15 residues. The DNA of the CDR3 is TGTGCCAGCAGTTTTCTAGCGGGAGGGAGGGAGACCCAGTACTTC. As protein: CASSFLAGGRETQYF.

The chain joins TRBV10-2 to TRBJ2-5; D is possibly TRBD2 (5 bases). The V gene lost 3 bases and the J gene lost 5 bases, with 7 bases spanning the gap. CDR3 length equals 12 residues. Per germline, CDR1 WSHSY and CDR2 SAAADI. Here the CDR3 DNA reads TGCGCCAGCAGTGACCCGGGGGAGACCCAGTACTTC. This sequence encodes CASSDPGETQYF.

The rearrangement joins TRBV10-1 to TRBJ2-2, with 8 bases identical to TRBD2. Unmatched junction bases numbered 5, after V lost 1 base and J lost 1 base. The CDR3 contains 17 residues. Germline V CDR1 and CDR2: WNHNN, SYGVQD (reference sequence). The DNA of the CDR3 is TGCGCCAGCAGTGAGTTTAAGCGGGAGCAGAACACCGGGGAGCTGTTTTTT. It is translated as CASSEFKREQNTGELFF.

J is TRBJ2-7 and V is TRBV28; D is possibly TRBD2 (5 bases). Trimming cost V 6 bases and J 5 bases, with 5 bases left between them. The CDR3 has 10 residues. Germline loops: CDR1 MDHEN, CDR2 SYDVKM. The CDR3 region is CASRRDEQYF. For the CDR3, the DNA is TGTGCCAGCAGGCGGGACGAGCAGTACTTC.

The rearrangement uses TRBV11-3 and TRBJ2-1, with a possible D match to TRBD2 (5 bases). Germline V gene sequence: CDR1 SGHNT, CDR2 YENEEA. The CDR3 consists of 15 residues. Trimming took off 0 bases at V and 7 bases at J, with 13 bases between the two ends. The CDR3 region has the DNA TGTGCCAGCAGCTTAGATCAGGCGGGCCAGAATGAGCAGTTCTTC. This codes for CASSLDQAGQNEQFF.

The chain links TRBV6-5 to TRBJ2-1; possibly TRBD2 for D (6 bases). Looked up from germline, CDR1 is MNHEY and CDR2 is SVGAGI. The V end was cut by 4 bases, the J end by 1 base, with 14 bases between. This CDR3 region has 16 residues. CDR3 DNA: TGTGCCAGCAGTTCCTTGGATGGGACTTCCTACAATGAGCAGTTCTTC. Translated: CASSSLDGTSYNEQFF.

V and J are TRBV11-3 and TRBJ1-6; 7 nucleotides align to TRBD1. There are 14 residues in the CDR3. Trimming at V came to 5 bases and at J to 5 bases, leaving 3 bases not matched to a gene. From germline, CDR1 is SGHNT and CDR2 YENEEA. The CDR3 region is CASSLGQNNSPLHF. The CDR3 DNA follows: TGTGCCAGCAGCCTGGGACAGAATAATTCACCCCTCCACTTT.

This chain connects TRBV7-2 to TRBJ1-1; D may be TRBD1 (6 bases). Trimming stripped 5 bases from V and 3 bases from J, with 19 bases between. CDR1 is SGHTA, CDR2 FQGNSA, per germline. The CDR3 has 16 residues. The CDR3 DNA reads as TGTGCCAGCAGCCCAGGCAGGTGGGGGCGGTACACTGAAGCTTTCTTT. It codes for CASSPGRWGRYTEAFF.

The rearrangement links TRBV15 to TRBJ2-7, with D perhaps matching TRBD1 (5 bases). This CDR3 region has 15 residues. Deletions cut 1 base from V and 2 bases from J, with 12 bases between. CDR1 and CDR2 from the germline V gene are LNHNV and YYDKDF (reference sequence). CDR3 nucleotide sequence: TGTGCCACCAGCAGAGGGAAGGGGCTACCCTACGAGCAGTACTTC. Translation gives CATSRGKGLPYEQYF.

The rearrangement links TRBV10-3 to TRBJ2-1; tentatively, D is TRBD1 (6 bases). Trimming cost V 3 bases and J 7 bases, with 10 bases left between them. Germline CDR1 ENHRY, CDR2 SYGVKD. This CDR3 region has 13 residues. The CDR3 sequence: CAISEQQGNEQFF. The CDR3 bases are TGTGCCATCAGTGAACAGCAGGGGAATGAGCAGTTCTTC.

The chain couples TRBV5-1 to TRBJ1-6; D might be TRBD1 (5 bases). CDR3 length: 15 amino acids. The V and J ends lost 2 bases and 5 bases respectively, with 11 bases between them. CDR1 SGHRS and CDR2 YFSETQ come from the germline V gene. The CDR3, as DNA: TGCGCCAGCAGCTTAGGGGACTACCATAATTCACCCCTCCACTTT. Its protein is CASSLGDYHNSPLHF.

The V gene is TRBV6-5, the J gene TRBJ1-2; D is perhaps TRBD1 (6 bases). The CDR3 length is 13 residues. The V and J ends lost 6 bases and 8 bases respectively, with 16 bases between them. Germline V gives CDR1 MNHEY, CDR2 SVGAGI. CDR3 sequence: CASSQQGPRGYTF. In DNA, the CDR3 is TGTGCCAGCAGCCAACAGGGACCTAGGGGCTACACCTTC.

The CDR3 nucleotides are TGTGCCATCGCCGGCCGTCGACAGGGGAATCCCGAGCAGTACTTC. Residues: CAIAGRRQGNPEQYF. V usage is TRBV10-3 and J usage is TRBJ2-7; 8 nucleotides align to TRBD1. J lost 6 bases, V lost 8 bases, and 15 bases had no gene match. The CDR3 runs to 15 residues. CDR1 and CDR2 from the germline V gene are ENHRY and SYGVKD.

V and J are TRBV7-2 and TRBJ2-7, with D tentatively TRBD2 (5 bases). CDR1 SGHTA and CDR2 FQGNSA come from the germline V gene. The CDR3 length is 14 residues. The V and J ends lost 5 bases and 5 bases respectively, with 16 bases between them. In DNA form, the CDR3 reads TGTGCCAGCAGCCCCCGGACTTTTAGGGACGAGCAGTACTTC. It translates to CASSPRTFRDEQYF.

The CDR3 sequence: CASSFRTLGGTEAFF. As DNA, the CDR3 is TGTGCCAGCAGCTTCCGAACTCTCGGAGGGACTGAAGCTTTCTTT. The chain uses TRBV7-2 and TRBJ1-1; D not resolved. Trimming stripped 3 bases from V and 5 bases from J, with 16 bases between. Germline CDR1 and CDR2: SGHTA and FQGNSA. The length of the CDR3 is 15 residues. The full variable domain, with the rest looked up from reference TRBV7-2 and TRBJ1-1, is GAGVSQSPSNKVTEKGKDVELRCDPISGHTALYWYRQSLGQGLEFLIYFQGNSAPDKSGLPSDRFSAERTGGSVSTLTIQRTQQEDSAVYLCASSFRTLGGTEAFFGQGTRLTVV.

A few counts support this clone. This sequence joins TRBV5-1 and TRBJ2-5; 8 nucleotides line up with TRBD2. Germline V lookup: CDR1 SGHRS, CDR2 YFSETQ. The length of the CDR3 is 16 residues. J lost 1 base, V lost 4 bases, and 9 bases had no gene match. The CDR3 DNA reads TGCGCCAGCAGCCGGCGGGGCGGGAGGAGCCAAGAGACCCAGTACTTC. Residues: CASSRRGGRSQETQYF.

In its sample, this clone was seen a few times. The chain recombines TRBV4-2 with TRBJ2-5, with TRBD2 matching over 8 bases. Looked up from germline, CDR1 is LGHNA and CDR2 is YNFKEQ. V lost 1 base to trimming and J lost 4 bases; unmatched junction nucleotides: 8. This CDR3 comprises 16 residues. CDR3: CASSQGQREQGETQYF. The DNA of the CDR3 is TGTGCCAGCAGCCAAGGCCAGCGGGAGCAGGGAGAGACCCAGTACTTC.

The chain carries TRBV7-9 and TRBJ2-7; D unclear. CDR3 length: 14 residues. The ends were cut back, 4 bases at V and 3 bases at J, with 13 bases in the middle. Germline CDR1 SEHNR, CDR2 FQNEAQ (reference sequence). CDR3 protein: CASSSLAENYEQYF. As DNA, the CDR3 is TGTGCCAGCAGCTCCCTTGCGGAAAACTACGAGCAGTACTTC.

This CDR3 reads CASSAGTVGNTIYF. CDR3 coding DNA: TGTGCCAGTAGTGCCGGGACAGTTGGAAACACCATATATTTT. This chain links TRBV19 with TRBJ1-3; TRBD1 matches 7 bases. The J segment lost 3 bases and the V segment lost 5 bases, leaving 4 bases of the junction unmatched. The CDR3 covers 14 residues. Germline V lookup: CDR1 LNHDA, CDR2 SQIVND (reference sequence).

V gene TRBV29-1 combines with J gene TRBJ2-5, with a tentative D call TRBD2 (7 bases). The CDR3 extends over 12 amino acids. The ends were cut back, 8 bases at V and 5 bases at J, with 15 bases in the middle. Germline assignment: CDR1 SQVTM and CDR2 ANQGSEA. As DNA, the CDR3 is TGCAGCATATCGGGGGGCGGGGAGACCCAGTACTTC. It translates to CSISGGGETQYF.

This clone was counted between two and nine times. The rearrangement links TRBV2 to TRBJ2-1, with 7 bases that match TRBD1. Germline trimming cut 3 bases from V and 6 bases from J; bases unmatched to any gene: 5. Germline lookup yields CDR1 SNHLY and CDR2 FYNNEI. The CDR3 has 14 amino acids. The CDR3 region has the DNA TGTGCCAGCAGTGACCGGGACAGAACCAATGAGCAGTTCTTC. This translates into CASSDRDRTNEQFF.

The chain carries TRBV28 and TRBJ2-7; unclear D gene. Germline V CDR1 and CDR2: MDHEN, SYDVKM. The V and J ends lost 2 bases and 0 bases respectively, with 11 bases between them. The CDR3 length is 15 residues. The CDR3 reads CASSLLAVLSYEQYF. CDR3 coding DNA: TGTGCCAGCAGTTTACTGGCGGTGCTCTCCTACGAGCAGTACTTC. Looking up the rest from reference TRBV28 and TRBJ2-7 gives the full variable domain: DVKVTQSSRYLVKRTGEKVFLECVQDMDHENMFWYRQDPGLGLRLIYFSYDVKMKEKGDIPEGYSVSREKKERFSLILESASTNQTSMYLCASSLLAVLSYEQYFGPGTRLTVT.

Here the CDR3 reads CASSSHRDFYNEQFF. In DNA form, the CDR3 reads TGTGCCAGCAGCTCCCACCGGGACTTTTACAATGAGCAGTTCTTC. The chain employs TRBV5-6 and TRBJ2-1; D perhaps matches TRBD2 (6 bases). CDR1 is SGHDT, CDR2 YYEEEE, per germline. V lost 3 bases and J lost 4, with 14 bases in between. This CDR3 region has 15 residues.

J is TRBJ2-7 and V is TRBV7-9, with 9 bases aligning to TRBD2. Trimming took 3 bases from V and 0 from J; bases not matched to a gene: 0. CDR1 is SEHNR, CDR2 FQNEAQ, per germline (reference sequence). CDR3 length: 14 residues. CDR3: CASSFSGSSYEQYF. The CDR3 nucleotides are TGTGCCAGCAGCTTTAGCGGGAGCTCCTACGAGCAGTACTTC.

V gene TRBV6-6 combines with J gene TRBJ2-3, with D perhaps matching TRBD2 (6 bases). CDR3 length: 14 residues. In germline, CDR1 is MNHNY, CDR2 SVGAGI (reference sequence). V was shortened by 5 bases and J by 0 bases, with 9 bases between the two germline ends. CDR3 nucleotides: TGTGCCAGCAGTCCCGGGACTAGCACAGATACGCAGTATTTT. It specifies CASSPGTSTDTQYF.

The rearrangement joins TRBV7-9 to TRBJ2-3, with no clear D. The germline V gene has CDR1 SEHNR and CDR2 FQNEAQ (reference sequence). Trimming stripped 5 bases from V and 2 bases from J, with 17 bases between. The CDR3 extends over 16 amino acids. The DNA for the CDR3 is TGTGCCAGCAGCCTCGAGGAACTTGGGTACACAGATACGCAGTATTTT. It specifies CASSLEELGYTDTQYF.

This clone was picked up a small number of times. The chain is built from TRBV4-1 and TRBJ2-3, with 8 nucleotides matching TRBD2. In germline, CDR1 is MGHRA, CDR2 YSYEKL. The CDR3 consists of 17 residues. The V segment lost 4 bases and the J segment 3 bases; nucleotides outside the gene matches: 12. The CDR3 DNA reads as TGCGCCAGCAGCCGGACTGGAGCAGCGGGGGCAACAGATACGCAGTATTTT. Translated, it gives CASSRTGAAGATDTQYF.